Detailed here is one T cell receptor (beta chain). Per germline, CDR1 ENHRY and CDR2 SYGVKD. The J segment lost 6 bases and the V segment lost 4 bases, leaving 10 bases of the junction unmatched. This CDR3 is 15 amino acids long. This sample stems from a study of metastatic and nonmetastatic thyroid tumors. Among the patients, none had received any treatment before thyroid surgery. MiXCR was used by TCRdb to re-call the PCR reads. The sample carries about 24,000 clones, approximately 20% recorded once. This chain links TRBV10-3 with TRBJ2-3, with 7 bases matching TRBD2. This TCR came from a female donor with papillary thyroid cancer or a benign thyroid nodule (not recorded which). Some clones in this sample may be carry-over from other donors' samples. Sequencing was carried out using blood. The CDR3: CAISGGSSKKDTQYF. The CDR3 DNA follows: TGTGCCATCAGTGGCGGGAGTTCCAAAAAGGATACGCAGTATTTT.